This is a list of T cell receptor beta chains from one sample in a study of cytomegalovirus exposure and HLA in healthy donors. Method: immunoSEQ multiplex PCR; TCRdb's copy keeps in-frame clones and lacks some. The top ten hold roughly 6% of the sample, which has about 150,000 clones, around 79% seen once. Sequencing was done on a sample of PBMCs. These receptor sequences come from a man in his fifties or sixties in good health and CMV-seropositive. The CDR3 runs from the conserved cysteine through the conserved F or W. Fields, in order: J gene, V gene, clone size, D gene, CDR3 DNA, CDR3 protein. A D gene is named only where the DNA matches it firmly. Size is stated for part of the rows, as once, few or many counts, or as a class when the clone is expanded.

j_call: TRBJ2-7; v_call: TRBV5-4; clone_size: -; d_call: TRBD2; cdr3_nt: TGTGCCAGCAGCTTGCTAGCGGGAAGTTACGAGCAGTACTTC; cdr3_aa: CASSLLAGSYEQYF
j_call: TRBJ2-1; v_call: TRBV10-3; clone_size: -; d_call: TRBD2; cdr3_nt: TGTGCCATCAGTGAGTCTAGTAGCGGGAGCTCCTACAATGAGCAGTTCTTC; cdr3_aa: CAISESSSGSSYNEQFF
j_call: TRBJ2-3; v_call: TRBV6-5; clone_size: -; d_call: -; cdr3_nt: TGTGCCAGCAGTTCTCTCGGCACAGATACGCAGTATTTT; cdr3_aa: CASSSLGTDTQYF
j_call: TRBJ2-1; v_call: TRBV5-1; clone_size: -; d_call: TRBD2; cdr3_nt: TGCGCCAGCAGCTTACTAGCGGATGGCAATGAGCAGTTCTTC; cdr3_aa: CASSLLADGNEQFF
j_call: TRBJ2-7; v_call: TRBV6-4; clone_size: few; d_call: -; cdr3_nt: TGTGCCAGCAGTGTGGCAGTGGCCCTTTACGAGCAGTACTTC; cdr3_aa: CASSVAVALYEQYF
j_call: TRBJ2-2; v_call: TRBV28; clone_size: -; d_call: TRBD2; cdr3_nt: TGTGCCAGCAGGGGTCGGGGGGGGTGGACCGGGGAGCTGTTTTTT; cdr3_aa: CASRGRGGWTGELFF
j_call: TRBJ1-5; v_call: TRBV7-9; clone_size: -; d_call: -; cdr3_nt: TGTTCCAGCAGCGCAGGGAATCAGCCCCAGCATTTT; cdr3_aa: CSSSAGNQPQHF
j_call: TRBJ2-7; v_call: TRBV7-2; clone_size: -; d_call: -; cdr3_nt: TGTGCCAGCAGCTTAGCGGAGGTCTACGAGCAGTACTTC; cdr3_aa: CASSLAEVYEQYF
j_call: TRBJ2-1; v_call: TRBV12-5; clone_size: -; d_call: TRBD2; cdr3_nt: TGTGCTAGTGGTTTTCAACTAGCGGGACATAATGAGCAGTTCTTC; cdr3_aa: CASGFQLAGHNEQFF
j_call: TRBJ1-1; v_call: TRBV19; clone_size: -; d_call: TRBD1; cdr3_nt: TGTGCCAGTAGTAAGGACAGGGGGAACACTGAAGCTTTCTTT; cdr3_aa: CASSKDRGNTEAFF
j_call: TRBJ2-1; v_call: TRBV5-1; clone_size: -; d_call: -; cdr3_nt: TGCGCCAGCAGCTTGAGGGGGGGCCTGAATGAGCAGTTCTTC; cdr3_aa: CASSLRGGLNEQFF
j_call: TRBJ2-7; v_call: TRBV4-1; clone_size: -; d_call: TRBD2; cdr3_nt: TGCGCCAGCAGCCAAGTGGGAGGGAACAGCGGGAGGGCCTACGAGCAGTACTTC; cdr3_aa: CASSQVGGNSGRAYEQYF
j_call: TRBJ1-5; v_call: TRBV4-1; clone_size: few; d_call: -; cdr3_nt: TGCGCCAGCAGCCAAGCGGTCCGGGTGGATAGCAATCAGCCCCAGCATTTT; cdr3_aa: CASSQAVRVDSNQPQHF
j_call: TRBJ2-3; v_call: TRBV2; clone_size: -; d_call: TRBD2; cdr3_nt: TGTGCCAGCAGTGGGACTAGCGGAGATAGCACAGATACGCAGTATTTT; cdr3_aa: CASSGTSGDSTDTQYF
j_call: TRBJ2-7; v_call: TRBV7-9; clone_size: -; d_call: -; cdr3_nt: TGTGCCAGCAGCAACCCTAGTATAGGTCGTGACGAGCAGTACTTC; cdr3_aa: CASSNPSIGRDEQYF
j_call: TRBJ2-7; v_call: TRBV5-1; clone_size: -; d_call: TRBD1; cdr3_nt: TGCGCCAGCAGCCCGAATCCGGGACAGGGGATCTACGAGCAGTACTTC; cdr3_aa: CASSPNPGQGIYEQYF
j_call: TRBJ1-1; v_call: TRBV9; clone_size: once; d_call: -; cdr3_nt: TGTGCCAGCAGCCCTCGAGGTCAGCCTAACACTGAAGCTTTCTTT; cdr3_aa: CASSPRGQPNTEAFF
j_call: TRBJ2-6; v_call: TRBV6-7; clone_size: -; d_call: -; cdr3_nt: TGTGCCAGCAGATTGACATATCCACAGGGCAGCTCTGGGGCCAACGTCCTGACTTTC; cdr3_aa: CASRLTYPQGSSGANVLTF
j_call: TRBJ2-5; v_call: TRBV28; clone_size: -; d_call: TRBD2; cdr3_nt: TGTGCCAGCAGTTTGCCCTTGGGGGGGCAAGAGACCCAGTACTTC; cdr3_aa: CASSLPLGGQETQYF
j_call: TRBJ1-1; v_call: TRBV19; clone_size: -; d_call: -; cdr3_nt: TGTGCCAGTAGTATCCGGACATCGAACACTGAAGCTTTCTTT; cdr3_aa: CASSIRTSNTEAFF
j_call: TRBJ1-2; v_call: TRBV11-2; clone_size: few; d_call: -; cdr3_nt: TGTGCCAGCAGCTTAGATCTGAGGCTCTATGGCTACACCTTC; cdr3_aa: CASSLDLRLYGYTF
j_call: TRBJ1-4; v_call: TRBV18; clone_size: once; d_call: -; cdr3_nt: TGTGCCAGCTCACCAGGGACTTTAGGAGAAAAACTGTTTTTT; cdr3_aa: CASSPGTLGEKLFF
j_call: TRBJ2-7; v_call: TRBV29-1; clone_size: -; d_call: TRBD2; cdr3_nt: TGCAGCGTTGTGAGGACTAGCGAAATACCAGGTACCGAGCAGTACTTC; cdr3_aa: CSVVRTSEIPGTEQYF
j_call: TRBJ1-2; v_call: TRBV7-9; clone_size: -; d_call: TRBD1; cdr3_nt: TGTGCCAGCAGCGACAGGGGCTCAGGGGGCTACACCTTC; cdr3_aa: CASSDRGSGGYTF
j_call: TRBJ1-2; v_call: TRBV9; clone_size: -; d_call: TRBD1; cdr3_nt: TGTGCCAGCAGCGCGGACAGGGGCTATGGCTACACCTTC; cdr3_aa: CASSADRGYGYTF
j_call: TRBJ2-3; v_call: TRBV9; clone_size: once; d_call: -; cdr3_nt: TGTGCCAGCAGCGTGAGAGGGAGCACAGATACGCAGTATTTT; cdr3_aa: CASSVRGSTDTQYF
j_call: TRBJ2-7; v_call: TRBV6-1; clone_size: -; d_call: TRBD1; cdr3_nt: TGTGCCTGCTCCAGCAGGGGGCTTACCTACGAGCAGTACTTC; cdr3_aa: CACSSRGLTYEQYF
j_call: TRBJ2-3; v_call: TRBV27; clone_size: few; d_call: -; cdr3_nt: TGTGCCAGCTGGCAGGGTTTTACAGATACGCAGTATTTT; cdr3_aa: CASWQGFTDTQYF
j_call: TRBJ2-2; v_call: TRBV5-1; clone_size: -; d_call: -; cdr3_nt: TGCGCCAGCAGCTGGACTCTAGACGGGGAGCTGTTTTTT; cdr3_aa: CASSWTLDGELFF
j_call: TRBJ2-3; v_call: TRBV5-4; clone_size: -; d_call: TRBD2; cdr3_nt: TGTGCCAGCAGCTTGCCCCCTAGCGGGAGTCGCACAGATACGCAGTATTTT; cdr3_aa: CASSLPPSGSRTDTQYF
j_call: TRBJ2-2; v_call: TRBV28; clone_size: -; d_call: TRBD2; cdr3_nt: TGTGCCAGCAGCAGACCGGCTAGCGGGATTGACACCGGGGAGCTGTTTTTT; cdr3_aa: CASSRPASGIDTGELFF
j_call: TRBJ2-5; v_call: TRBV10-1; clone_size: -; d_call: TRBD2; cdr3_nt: TGCGCCAGCAGTGAGTCGAACCCGGGAGGCGGGGAGACCCAGTACTTC; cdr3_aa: CASSESNPGGGETQYF
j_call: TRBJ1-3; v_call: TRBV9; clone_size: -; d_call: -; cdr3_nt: TGTGCCAGCAGCCCCAGGACTGCATCTGGAAACACCATATATTTT; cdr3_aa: CASSPRTASGNTIYF
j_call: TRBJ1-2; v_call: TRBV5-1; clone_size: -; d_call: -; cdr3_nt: TGCGCCAGCAGCTTGGTTAGCCGGAAAAACTATGGCTACACCTTC; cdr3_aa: CASSLVSRKNYGYTF
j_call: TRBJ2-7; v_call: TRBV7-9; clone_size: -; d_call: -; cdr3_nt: TGTGCCAGCACTCCAGGAGGGTACGAGCAGTACTTC; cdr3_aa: CASTPGGYEQYF
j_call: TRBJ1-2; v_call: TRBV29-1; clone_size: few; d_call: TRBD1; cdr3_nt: TGCAGCGTTGTTGCAGGGGGCTATGGCTACACCTTC; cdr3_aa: CSVVAGGYGYTF
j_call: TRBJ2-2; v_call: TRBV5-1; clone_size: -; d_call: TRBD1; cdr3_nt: TGCGCCAGCAGCTATACAGGGGACACCGGGGAGCTGTTTTTT; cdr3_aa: CASSYTGDTGELFF
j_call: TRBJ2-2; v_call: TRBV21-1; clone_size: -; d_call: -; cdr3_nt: TGTGCCAGCAGCGGGCGGGAACTAGAGAACACCGGGGAGCTGTTTTTT; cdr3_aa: CASSGRELENTGELFF
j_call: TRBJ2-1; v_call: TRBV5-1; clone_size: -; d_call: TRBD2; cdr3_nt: TGCGCCAGCAGCTTGACTAGCGGATTATACAATGAGCAGTTCTTC; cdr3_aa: CASSLTSGLYNEQFF
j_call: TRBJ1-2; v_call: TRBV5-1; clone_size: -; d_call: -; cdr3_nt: TGCGCCAGCAGCTTGGTGCAGGGAGGCTATGGCTACACCTTC; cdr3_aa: CASSLVQGGYGYTF
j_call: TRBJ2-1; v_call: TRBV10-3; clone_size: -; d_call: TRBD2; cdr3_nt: TGTGCCATCAGTGAGTCGACGGTTGCGGGAGGATACAATGAGCAGTTCTTC; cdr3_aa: CAISESTVAGGYNEQFF